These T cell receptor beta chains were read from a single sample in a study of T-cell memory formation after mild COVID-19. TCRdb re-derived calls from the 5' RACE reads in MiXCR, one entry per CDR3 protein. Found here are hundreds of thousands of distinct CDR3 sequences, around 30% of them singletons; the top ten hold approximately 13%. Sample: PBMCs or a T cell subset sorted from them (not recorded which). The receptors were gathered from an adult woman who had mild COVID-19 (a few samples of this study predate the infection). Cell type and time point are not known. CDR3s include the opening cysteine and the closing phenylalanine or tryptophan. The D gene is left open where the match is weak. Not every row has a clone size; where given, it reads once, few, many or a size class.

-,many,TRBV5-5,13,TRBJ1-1,TGTGCCAGCAGCTTGGACTTAAACACTGAAGCTTTCTTT,CASSLDLNTEAFF
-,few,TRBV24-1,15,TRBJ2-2,TGTGCCACCAGTGATTTGCGACAGAACACCGGGGAGCTGTTTTTT,CATSDLRQNTGELFF
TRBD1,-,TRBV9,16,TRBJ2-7,TGTGCCAGCAGCGGGTCAGACAGGGGCACTCCCTACGAGCAGTACTTC,CASSGSDRGTPYEQYF
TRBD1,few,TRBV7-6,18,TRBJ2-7,TGTGCCAGCAGCTCGGATTCTACCTCCGACAGGGGGCAGGTCGAGCAGTACTTC,CASSSDSTSDRGQVEQYF
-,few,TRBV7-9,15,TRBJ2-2,TGTGCCAGCAGCTTAGTTGTGGGCGCCGCCGGGGAGCTGTTTTTT,CASSLVVGAAGELFF
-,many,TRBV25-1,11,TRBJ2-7,TGCGCCAGCTCCGTTGGTTACGAGCAGTACTTC,CASSVGYEQYF
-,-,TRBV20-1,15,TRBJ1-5,TGCAGTGCTAGAGATTGGCAGGGCGGCAATCAGCCCCAGCATTTT,CSARDWQGGNQPQHF
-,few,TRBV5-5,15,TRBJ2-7,TGTGCCAGCAGCCCTCCGGGACTGGTCTGGTACGAGCAGTACTTC,CASSPPGLVWYEQYF
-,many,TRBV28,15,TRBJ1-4,TGTGCCAGCAGCTATGTAGCACCAACTAATGAAAAACTGTTTTTT,CASSYVAPTNEKLFF
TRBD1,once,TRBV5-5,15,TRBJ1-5,TGTGCCAGCAGCTTCTCACGGGACAGCAATCAGCACCAGCATTTT,CASSFSRDSNQHQHF
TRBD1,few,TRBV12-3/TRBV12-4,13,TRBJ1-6,TGTGCCAGCAGTTTGACAGGGGATTCACCCCTCCACTTT,CASSLTGDSPLHF
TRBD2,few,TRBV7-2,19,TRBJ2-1,TGTGCCAGCAGCCCTTCTAAGGGAGTAGCGGGCCCTACTTACAATGAGCAGTTCTTC,CASSPSKGVAGPTYNEQFF
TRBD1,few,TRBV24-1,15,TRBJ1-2,TGTGCCACCAGTGCGTCGACAGGGGAAGTCTATGGCTACACCTTC,CATSASTGEVYGYTF
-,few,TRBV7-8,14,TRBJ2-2,TGTGCCAGCGGTACAGGACCGAACACCGGGGAGCTGTTTTTT,CASGTGPNTGELFF
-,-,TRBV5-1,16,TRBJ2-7,TGCGCCAGCAGCCTCACCTTCCGGGACCCCCCGTTCGAGCAGTACTTC,CASSLTFRDPPFEQYF
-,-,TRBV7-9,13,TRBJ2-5,TGTGCCAGCAGCGTACTGGATTGGGAGACCCAGTACTTC,CASSVLDWETQYF
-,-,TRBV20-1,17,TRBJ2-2,TGCAGTGCTAGAAATAGCTGGGCCTCGACGAACACCGGGGAGCTGTTTTTT,CSARNSWASTNTGELFF